Listed below are T cell receptor beta chains from one sample, sequenced in a study of cytomegalovirus exposure and HLA in healthy donors. Sequenced by immunoSEQ multiplex PCR; TCRdb stores in-frame clones only, minus some. Among 150,000 to 200,000 clones listed, roughly three quarters were seen once. The sequencing input was PBMCs. These receptors were obtained from a woman aged 50 to 65 in good health and CMV-seronegative. Both conserved end residues are part of each CDR3. D genes are given only for firm matches. Clone size is not always given. Where it is, it says once, few, many or a class for expanded clones.

>TRBJ2-7|-|TRBD1|15|TRBV2
CASSSPGTGAYEQYF
TGTGCCAGCAGTAGCCCCGGGACAGGGGCGTACGAGCAGTACTTC
>TRBJ1-1|-|-|11|TRBV28
CASSLRVEAFF
TGTGCCAGCAGTTTACGTGTTGAAGCTTTCTTT
>TRBJ1-2|few|TRBD1|14|TRBV6-6
CASSPGTGLYGYTF
TGTGCCAGCAGCCCCGGGACAGGCCTCTATGGCTACACCTTC
>TRBJ2-3|-|-|14|TRBV7-3
CASSFQFGTDTQYF
TGTGCCAGCAGCTTTCAGTTCGGGACTGATACGCAGTATTTT
>TRBJ2-1|-|TRBD2|16|TRBV28
CASSSSGGPSYNEQFF
TGTGCCAGCAGTTCTAGCGGGGGCCCCTCCTACAATGAGCAGTTCTTC
>TRBJ2-3|-|-|15|TRBV5-4
CASSLLQDSTDTQYF
TGTGCCAGCAGCTTGTTACAGGACAGCACAGATACGCAGTATTTT
>TRBJ1-2|-|-|14|TRBV5-4
CASSLGGGRGGYTF
TGTGCCAGCAGCCTAGGTGGAGGGCGTGGTGGCTACACCTTC
>TRBJ1-5|-|TRBD1|16|TRBV5-1
CASSLDGTGSNQPQHF
TGCGCCAGCAGCTTGGACGGGACAGGGAGCAATCAGCCCCAGCATTTT
>TRBJ2-1|-|-|14|TRBV25-1
CASSEDSPNNEQFF
TGTGCCAGCAGTGAGGACAGCCCGAACAATGAGCAGTTCTTC
>TRBJ1-5|-|-|14|TRBV19
CASSMLAANQPQHF
TGTGCCAGTAGTATGTTGGCGGCCAATCAGCCCCAGCATTTT
>TRBJ2-1|-|TRBD1|14|TRBV27
CASSIGTGGAKQFF
TGTGCCAGCAGTATCGGGACAGGGGGCGCGAAGCAGTTCTTC
>TRBJ2-5|once|TRBD1|13|TRBV13
CASSTRQGETQYF
TGTGCCAGCAGCACCCGACAGGGAGAGACCCAGTACTTC
>TRBJ1-1|-|TRBD1|14|TRBV28
CASSTGAMNTEAFF
TGTGCCAGCAGTACAGGGGCTATGAACACTGAAGCTTTCTTT
>TRBJ2-1|-|TRBD2|13|TRBV2
CASTGLAVNEQFF
TGTGCCAGCACTGGACTAGCGGTCAATGAGCAGTTCTTC
>TRBJ1-4|-|-|16|TRBV2
CASSGWGRVTNEKLFF
TGTGCCAGCAGTGGATGGGGGAGGGTAACTAATGAAAAACTGTTTTTT
>TRBJ2-7|-|TRBD1|14|TRBV11-2
CASSPGTGYDEQYF
TGTGCCAGCAGCCCCGGGACAGGGTATGACGAGCAGTACTTC
>TRBJ1-5|-|-|15|TRBV4-2
CASSRGLNSNQPQHF
TGTGCCAGCAGTCGCGGACTGAATAGCAATCAGCCCCAGCATTTT
>TRBJ2-7|-|TRBD1|15|TRBV7-7
CASSLGQGTHYEQYF
TGTGCTAGCAGTTTAGGACAGGGGACCCACTACGAGCAGTACTTC
>TRBJ2-3|-|-|13|TRBV5-1
CATKRTFTDTQYF
TGCGCCACCAAACGGACTTTCACAGATACGCAGTATTTT
>TRBJ1-2|-|-|14|TRBV19
CASRTTGSNYGYTF
TGTGCCAGTAGGACGACAGGCAGCAACTATGGCTACACCTTC
>TRBJ2-2|-|TRBD1|15|TRBV6-5
CASRTARDRDGELFF
TGTGCCAGCAGGACAGCGCGGGACAGGGACGGGGAGCTGTTTTTT
>TRBJ1-3|-|TRBD1|14|TRBV30
CAWSLGGGRNTIYF
TGTGCCTGGAGTCTCGGAGGGGGCCGCAACACCATATATTTT
>TRBJ2-7|few|-|14|TRBV6-1
CASSEAGSSYEQYF
TGTGCCAGCAGTGAAGCGGGCAGCTCCTACGAGCAGTACTTC
>TRBJ1-2|-|-|15|TRBV7-2
CASSLRQPGGYGYTF
TGTGCCAGCAGCCTTCGACAGCCCGGTGGCTATGGCTACACCTTC
>TRBJ1-5|many|-|11|TRBV2
CASRLSQPQHF
TGTGCCAGCAGGCTCAGTCAGCCCCAGCATTTT
>TRBJ1-5|-|-|16|TRBV7-2
CASSAVSGTPNQPQHF
TGTGCCAGCAGCGCGGTTTCCGGGACTCCTAATCAGCCCCAGCATTTT
>TRBJ1-2|-|-|14|TRBV7-9
CASSPADRPGGYTF
TGTGCCAGCAGCCCCGCCGACAGGCCAGGTGGCTACACCTTC
>TRBJ1-6|-|-|15|TRBV6-5
CASSLSQEGNSPLHF
TGTGCCAGCAGTTTATCACAGGAGGGGAATTCACCCCTCCACTTT
>TRBJ2-1|-|-|11|TRBV4-2
CASSYQGEQFF
TGTGCCAGCAGCTACCAGGGTGAGCAGTTCTTC